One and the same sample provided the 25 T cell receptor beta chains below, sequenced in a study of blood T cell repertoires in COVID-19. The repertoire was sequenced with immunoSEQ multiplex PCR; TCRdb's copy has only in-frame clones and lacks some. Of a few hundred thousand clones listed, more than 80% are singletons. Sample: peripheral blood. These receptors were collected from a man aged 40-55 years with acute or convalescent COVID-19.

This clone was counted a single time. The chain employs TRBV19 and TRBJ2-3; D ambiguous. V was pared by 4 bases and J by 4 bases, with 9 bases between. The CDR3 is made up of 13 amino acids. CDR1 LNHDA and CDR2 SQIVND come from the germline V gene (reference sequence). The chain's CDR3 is CASSTSVADTQYF. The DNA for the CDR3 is TGTGCCAGTAGTACTAGTGTCGCAGATACGCAGTATTTT.

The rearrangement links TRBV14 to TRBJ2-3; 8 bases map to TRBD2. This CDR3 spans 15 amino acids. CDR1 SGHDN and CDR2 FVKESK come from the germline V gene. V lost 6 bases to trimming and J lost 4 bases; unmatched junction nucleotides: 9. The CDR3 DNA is TGTGCCAGCAGACCCGGGACGGGGGGGGCAGATACGCAGTATTTT. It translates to CASRPGTGGADTQYF.

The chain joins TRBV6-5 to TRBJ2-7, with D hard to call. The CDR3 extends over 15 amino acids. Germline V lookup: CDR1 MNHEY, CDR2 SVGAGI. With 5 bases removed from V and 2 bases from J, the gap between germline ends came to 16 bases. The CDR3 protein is CASSLGPYPTYEQYF. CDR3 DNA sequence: TGTGCCAGCAGTCTTGGTCCCTACCCCACCTACGAGCAGTACTTC.

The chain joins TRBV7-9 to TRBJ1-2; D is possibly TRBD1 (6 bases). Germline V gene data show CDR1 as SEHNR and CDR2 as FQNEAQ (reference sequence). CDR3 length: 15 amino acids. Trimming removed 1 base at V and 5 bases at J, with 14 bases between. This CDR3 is CASSLDREPRYGYTF. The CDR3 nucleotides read TGTGCCAGCAGCTTAGACAGGGAACCAAGATATGGCTACACCTTC.

The CDR3 sequence is CAISRQGANQPQHF. CDR3 sequence (DNA): TGTGCCATCTCAAGACAGGGGGCCAATCAGCCCCAGCATTTT. This sequence joins TRBV10-3 and TRBJ1-5, with TRBD1 matching over 10 bases. The germline gives CDR1 ENHRY, CDR2 SYGVKD. With V trimmed by 8 bases and J by 3 bases, 4 bases remained unmatched. The CDR3 consists of 14 residues.

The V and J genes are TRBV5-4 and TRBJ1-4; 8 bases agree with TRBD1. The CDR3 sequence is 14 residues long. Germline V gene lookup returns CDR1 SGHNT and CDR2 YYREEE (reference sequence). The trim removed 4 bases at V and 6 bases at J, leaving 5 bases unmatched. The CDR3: CASSQDRADEKLFF. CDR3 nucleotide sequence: TGTGCCAGCAGCCAGGACAGGGCGGATGAAAAACTGTTTTTT.

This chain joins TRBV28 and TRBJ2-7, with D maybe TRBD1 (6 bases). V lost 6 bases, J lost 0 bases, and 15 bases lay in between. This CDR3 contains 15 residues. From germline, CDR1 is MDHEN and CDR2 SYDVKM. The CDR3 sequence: CASSSNGDNSYEQYF. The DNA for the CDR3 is TGTGCCAGCAGCTCCAACGGGGACAACTCCTACGAGCAGTACTTC.

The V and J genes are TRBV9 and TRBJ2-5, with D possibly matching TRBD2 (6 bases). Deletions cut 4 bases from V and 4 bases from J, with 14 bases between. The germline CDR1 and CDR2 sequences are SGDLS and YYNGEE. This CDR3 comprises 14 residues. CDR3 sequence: CASSPATRAETQYF. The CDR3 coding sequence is TGTGCCAGCAGCCCAGCGACTAGAGCAGAGACCCAGTACTTC. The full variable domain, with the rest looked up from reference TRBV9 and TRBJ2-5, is DSGVTQTPKHLITATGQRVTLRCSPRSGDLSVYWYQQSLDQGLQFLIQYYNGEERAKGNILERFSAQQFPDLHSELNLSSLELGDSALYFCASSPATRAETQYFGPGTRLLVL.

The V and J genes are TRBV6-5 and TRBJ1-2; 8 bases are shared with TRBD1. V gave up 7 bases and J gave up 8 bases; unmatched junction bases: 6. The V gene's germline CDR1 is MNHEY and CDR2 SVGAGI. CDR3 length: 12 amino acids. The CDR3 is CASNRGVGGYTF. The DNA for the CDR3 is TGTGCCAGCAACAGGGGGGTGGGAGGCTACACCTTC.

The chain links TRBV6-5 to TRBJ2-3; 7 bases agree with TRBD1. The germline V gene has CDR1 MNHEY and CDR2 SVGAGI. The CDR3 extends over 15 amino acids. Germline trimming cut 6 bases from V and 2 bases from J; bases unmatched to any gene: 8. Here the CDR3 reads CASSKRDRPTDTQYF. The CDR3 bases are TGTGCCAGCAGCAAACGGGACAGACCCACAGATACGCAGTATTTT.

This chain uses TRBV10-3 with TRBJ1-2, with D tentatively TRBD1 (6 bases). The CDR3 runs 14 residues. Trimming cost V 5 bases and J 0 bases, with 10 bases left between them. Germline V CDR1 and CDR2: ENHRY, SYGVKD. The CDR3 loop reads CAISIGTTNYGYTF. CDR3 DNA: TGTGCCATCAGTATCGGGACAACTAACTATGGCTACACCTTC.

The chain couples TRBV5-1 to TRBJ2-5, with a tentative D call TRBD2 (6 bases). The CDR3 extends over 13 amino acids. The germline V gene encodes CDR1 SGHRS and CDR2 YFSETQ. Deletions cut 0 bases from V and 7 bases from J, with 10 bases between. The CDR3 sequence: CASSLAGDGTQYF. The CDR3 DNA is TGCGCCAGCAGCTTGGCGGGGGATGGGACCCAGTACTTC.

The CDR3 DNA follows: TGTGCCAGCAGTGGGGGGACAGGGCCCTTTAGCTCCTACGAGCAGTACTTC. Protein sequence: CASSGGTGPFSSYEQYF. The genes are TRBV27 and TRBJ2-7; 9 bases map to TRBD1. The CDR3 loop spans 17 amino acids. Losses at the gene ends were 5 bases for V and 0 bases for J; bases not matched to a gene: 11. Germline V CDR1 and CDR2: MNHEY, SMNVEV (reference sequence).

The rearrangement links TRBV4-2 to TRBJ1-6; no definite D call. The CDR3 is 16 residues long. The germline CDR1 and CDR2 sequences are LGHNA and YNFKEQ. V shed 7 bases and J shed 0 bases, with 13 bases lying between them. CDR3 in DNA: TGTGCCAGCATAGAGGAATCGGGCTCCTATAATTCACCCCTCCACTTT. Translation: CASIEESGSYNSPLHF.

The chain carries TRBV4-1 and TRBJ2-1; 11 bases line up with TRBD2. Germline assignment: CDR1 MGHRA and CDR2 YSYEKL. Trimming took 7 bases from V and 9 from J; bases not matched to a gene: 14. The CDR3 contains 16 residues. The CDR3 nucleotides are TGCGCCAGCACCCGAGTAGGGCTAGCGGGAGGTGGTGAGCAGTTCTTC. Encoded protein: CASTRVGLAGGGEQFF.

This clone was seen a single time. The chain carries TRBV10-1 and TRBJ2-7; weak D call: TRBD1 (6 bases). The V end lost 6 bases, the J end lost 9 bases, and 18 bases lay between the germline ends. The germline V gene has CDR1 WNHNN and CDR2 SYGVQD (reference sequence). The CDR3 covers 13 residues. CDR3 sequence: CASSPRAGAGQYF. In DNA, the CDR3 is TGCGCCAGCAGCCCGCGGGCAGGGGCCGGGCAGTACTTC.

CDR3 in amino acids: CASSFFQGGGLYEQYF. CDR3 bases: TGCGCCAGCAGCTTCTTTCAGGGCGGGGGTCTTTACGAGCAGTACTTC. The V call is TRBV4-1, the J call TRBJ2-7, with TRBD2 identical over 7 bases. The CDR3 is 16 residues long. The trim removed 5 bases at V and 4 bases at J, leaving 14 bases unmatched. CDR1 MGHRA and CDR2 YSYEKL come from the germline V gene.

The CDR3 DNA reads as TGTGCAAGTCGACCTTCTAGCGGGGCTCTAGCCAAAAACATTCAGTACTTC. Its translation: CASRPSSGALAKNIQYF. The chain is built from TRBV12-2 and TRBJ2-4; the D segment call TRBD2 is taken from the table without a DNA check. TRBV12-2 counts as a pseudogene. The CDR3 loop spans 17 amino acids.

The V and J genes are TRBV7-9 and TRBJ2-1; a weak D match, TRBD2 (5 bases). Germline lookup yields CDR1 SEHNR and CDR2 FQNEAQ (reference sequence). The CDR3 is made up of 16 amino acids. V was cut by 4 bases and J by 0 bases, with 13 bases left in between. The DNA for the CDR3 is TGTGCCAGCAGCTCCATCAGCGGAGACTCCTACAATGAGCAGTTCTTC. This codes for CASSSISGDSYNEQFF. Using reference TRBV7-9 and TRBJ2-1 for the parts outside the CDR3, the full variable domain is DTGVSQNPRHKITKRGQNVTFRCDPISEHNRLYWYRQTLGQGPEFLTYFQNEAQLEKSRLLSDRFSAERPKGSFSTLEIQRTEQGDSAMYLCASSSISGDSYNEQFFGPGTRLTVL.

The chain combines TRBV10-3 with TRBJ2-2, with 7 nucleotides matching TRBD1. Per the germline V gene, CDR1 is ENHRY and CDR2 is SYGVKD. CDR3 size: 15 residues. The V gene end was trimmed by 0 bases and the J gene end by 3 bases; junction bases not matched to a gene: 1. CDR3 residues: CAISESQGHTGELFF. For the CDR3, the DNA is TGTGCCATCAGTGAGTCACAGGGGCACACCGGGGAGCTGTTTTTT.

CDR3 nucleotide sequence: TGTGCCAGCAGCCCAGGGGAGTGGGCAGGGAGCTCTGGAAACACCATATATTTT. Translated: CASSPGEWAGSSGNTIYF. V and J are TRBV7-2 and TRBJ1-3; D possibly corresponds to TRBD1 (6 bases). The CDR3 runs to 18 residues. Trimming stripped 5 bases from V and 0 bases from J, with 20 bases between. Germline-derived CDR1 and CDR2 are SGHTA and FQGNSA.

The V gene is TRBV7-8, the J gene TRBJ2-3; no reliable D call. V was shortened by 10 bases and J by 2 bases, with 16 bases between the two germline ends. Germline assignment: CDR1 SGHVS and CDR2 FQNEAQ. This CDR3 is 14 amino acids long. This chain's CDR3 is CATLKTVSTDTQYF. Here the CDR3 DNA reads TGTGCCACCTTAAAAACGGTATCCACAGATACGCAGTATTTT.

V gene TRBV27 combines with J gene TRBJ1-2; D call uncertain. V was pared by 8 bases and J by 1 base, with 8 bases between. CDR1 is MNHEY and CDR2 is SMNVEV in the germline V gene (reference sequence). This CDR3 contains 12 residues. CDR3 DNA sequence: TGTGCCAGCTCGGGAAGTAACTATGGCTACACCTTC. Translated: CASSGSNYGYTF.

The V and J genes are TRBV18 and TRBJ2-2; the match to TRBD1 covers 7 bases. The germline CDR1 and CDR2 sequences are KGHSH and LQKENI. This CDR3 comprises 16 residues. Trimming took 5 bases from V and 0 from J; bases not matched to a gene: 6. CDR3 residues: CASSVGTASNTGELFF. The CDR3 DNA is TGTGCCAGCTCAGTTGGGACAGCCTCGAACACCGGGGAGCTGTTTTTT.

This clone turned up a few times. The chain's CDR3 is CASSLSTGGNEQFF. In DNA form, the CDR3 reads TGTGCCAGCAGCCTTTCAACAGGGGGCAATGAGCAGTTCTTC. The rearrangement links TRBV14 to TRBJ2-1; the match to TRBD1 covers 8 bases. This CDR3 is built from 14 residues. After removal of 4 bases from V and 6 bases from J, the junction contained 5 bases not matched to a gene. CDR1 and CDR2 from the germline V gene are SGHDN and FVKESK.